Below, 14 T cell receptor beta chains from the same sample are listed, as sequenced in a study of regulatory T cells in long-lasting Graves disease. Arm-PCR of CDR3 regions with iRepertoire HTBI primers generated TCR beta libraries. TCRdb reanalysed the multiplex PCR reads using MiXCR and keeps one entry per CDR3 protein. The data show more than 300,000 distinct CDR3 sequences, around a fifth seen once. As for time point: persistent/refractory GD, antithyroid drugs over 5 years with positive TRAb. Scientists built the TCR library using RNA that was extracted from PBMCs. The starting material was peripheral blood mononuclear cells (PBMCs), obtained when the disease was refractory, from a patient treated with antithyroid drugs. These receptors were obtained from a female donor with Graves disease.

This CDR3 reads CASSFETGGTEAFF. The CDR3 coding sequence is TGCGCCAGCAGCTTCGAAACAGGGGGCACTGAAGCTTTCTTT. The chain uses TRBV5-1 and TRBJ1-1, with 8 bases aligning to TRBD1. The junction had 4 bases not matched to a gene; V was cut back by 2 bases and J by 4 bases. Germline-derived CDR1 and CDR2 are SGHRS and YFSETQ. The CDR3 has 14 amino acids.

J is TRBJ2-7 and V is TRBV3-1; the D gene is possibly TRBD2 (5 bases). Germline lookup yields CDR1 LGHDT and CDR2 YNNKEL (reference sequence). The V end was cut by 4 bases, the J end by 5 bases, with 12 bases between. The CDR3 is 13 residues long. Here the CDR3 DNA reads TGTGCCAGCAGCCTCGGGGTGGGCGACGAGCAGTACTTC. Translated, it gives CASSLGVGDEQYF.

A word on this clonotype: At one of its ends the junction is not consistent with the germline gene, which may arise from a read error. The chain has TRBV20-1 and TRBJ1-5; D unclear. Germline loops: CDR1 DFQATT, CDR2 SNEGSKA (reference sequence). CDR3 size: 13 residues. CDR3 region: CSATRQLNQPRHF. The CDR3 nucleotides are TGCAGTGCTACAAGGCAGTTGAATCAGCCCCGGCATTTT.

CDR3 loop: CASSEVRDHIYEQYF. The CDR3 nucleotides read TGTGCCAGCAGTGAAGTCCGTGACCATATATACGAGCAGTACTTC. The rearrangement links TRBV6-1 to TRBJ2-7; no clear D gene. Germline V gives CDR1 MNHNS, CDR2 SASEGT. The length of the CDR3 is 15 residues. With 1 base removed from V and 4 bases from J, the gap between germline ends came to 14 bases.

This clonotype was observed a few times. The CDR3: CASSVVPTGANYGYTF. CDR3 DNA sequence: TGTGCCAGCAGCGTAGTCCCAACAGGAGCTAACTATGGCTACACCTTC. The chain is built from TRBV9 and TRBJ1-2; tentatively, D is TRBD1 (5 bases). Germline V CDR1 and CDR2: SGDLS, YYNGEE. Trimming pared 0 bases from V and 0 bases from J, leaving 12 bases between. This CDR3 is built from 16 residues.

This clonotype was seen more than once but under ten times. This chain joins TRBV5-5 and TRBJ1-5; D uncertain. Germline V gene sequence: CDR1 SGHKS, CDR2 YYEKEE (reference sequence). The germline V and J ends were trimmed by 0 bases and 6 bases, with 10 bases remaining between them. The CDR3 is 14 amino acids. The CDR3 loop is CASSLEGESQPQHF. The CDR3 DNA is TGTGCCAGCAGCTTGGAGGGAGAGAGTCAGCCCCAGCATTTT. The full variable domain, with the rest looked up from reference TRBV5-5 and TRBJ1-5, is DAGVTQSPTHLIKTRGQQVTLRCSPISGHKSVSWYQQVLGQGPQFIFQYYEKEERGRGNFPDRFSARQFPNYSSELNVNALLLGDSALYLCASSLEGESQPQHFGDGTRLSIL.

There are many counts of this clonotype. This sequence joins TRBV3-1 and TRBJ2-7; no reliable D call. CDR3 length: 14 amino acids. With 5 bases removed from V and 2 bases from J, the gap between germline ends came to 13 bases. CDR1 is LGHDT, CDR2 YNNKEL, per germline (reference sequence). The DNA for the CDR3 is TGTGCCAGCAGCTCCCCGGATTCCCCCTACGAGCAGTACTTC. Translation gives CASSSPDSPYEQYF.

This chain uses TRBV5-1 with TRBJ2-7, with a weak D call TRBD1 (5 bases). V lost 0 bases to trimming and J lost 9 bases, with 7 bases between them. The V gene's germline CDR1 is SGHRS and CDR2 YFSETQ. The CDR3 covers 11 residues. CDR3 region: CASSLEGRQYF. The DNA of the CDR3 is TGCGCCAGCAGCTTGGAGGGGCGGCAGTACTTC.

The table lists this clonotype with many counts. The CDR3: CASTTHRTSGTYEQYF. The CDR3 nucleotides are TGTGCCAGCACCACGCACCGGACTAGCGGAACCTACGAGCAGTACTTC. This chain joins TRBV6-2 or TRBV6-3 and TRBJ2-7; TRBD2 matches at 10 bases. Germline V CDR1 and CDR2: MNHEY, SVGEGT. CDR3 size: 16 residues. With V trimmed by 7 bases and J by 2 bases, 11 bases remained unmatched.

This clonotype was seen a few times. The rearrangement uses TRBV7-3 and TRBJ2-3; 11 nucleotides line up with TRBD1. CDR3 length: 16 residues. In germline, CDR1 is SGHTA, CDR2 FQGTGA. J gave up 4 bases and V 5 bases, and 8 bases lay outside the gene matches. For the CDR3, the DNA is TGTGCCAGCAGCCCCAGAACGGACAGGGGGCCAGATACGCAGTATTTT. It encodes CASSPRTDRGPDTQYF. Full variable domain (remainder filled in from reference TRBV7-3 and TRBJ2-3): GAGVSQTPSNKVTEKGKYVELRCDPISGHTALYWYRQSLGQGPEFLIYFQGTGAADDSGLPNDRFFAVRPEGSVSTLKIQRTERGDSAVYLCASSPRTDRGPDTQYFGPGTRLTVL.

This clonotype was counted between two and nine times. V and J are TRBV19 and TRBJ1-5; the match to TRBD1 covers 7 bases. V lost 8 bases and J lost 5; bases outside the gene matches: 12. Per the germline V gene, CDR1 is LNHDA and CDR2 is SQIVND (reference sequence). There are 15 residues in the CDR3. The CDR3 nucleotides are TGTGCCAGTGCTATCGGGACAGCGAGTCATCAGCCCCAGCATTTT. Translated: CASAIGTASHQPQHF.

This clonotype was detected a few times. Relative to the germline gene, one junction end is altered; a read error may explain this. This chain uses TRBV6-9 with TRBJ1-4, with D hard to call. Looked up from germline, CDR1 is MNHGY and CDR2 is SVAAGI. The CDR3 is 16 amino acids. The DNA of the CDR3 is TGTGCCAGCAGTTTTAAATACAAGCTAAGAGGCGAAAAACCGTTTTTT. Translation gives CASSFKYKLRGEKPFF.

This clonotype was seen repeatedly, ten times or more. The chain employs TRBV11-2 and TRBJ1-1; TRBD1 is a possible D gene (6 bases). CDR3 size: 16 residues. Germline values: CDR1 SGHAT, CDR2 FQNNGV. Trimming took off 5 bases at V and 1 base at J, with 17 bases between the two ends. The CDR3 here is CASSLTRWGQNTEAFF. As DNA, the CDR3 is TGTGCCAGCAGCCTAACGAGGTGGGGGCAGAACACTGAAGCTTTCTTT.

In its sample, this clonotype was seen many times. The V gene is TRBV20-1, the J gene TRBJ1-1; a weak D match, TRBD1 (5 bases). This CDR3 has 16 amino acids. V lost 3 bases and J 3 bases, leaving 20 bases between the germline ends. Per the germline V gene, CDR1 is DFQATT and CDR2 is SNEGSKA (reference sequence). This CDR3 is CSASPFPQARDTEAFF. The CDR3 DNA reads TGCAGTGCTAGTCCCTTTCCACAGGCGAGGGACACTGAAGCTTTCTTT.